The source of this T cell receptor beta chain is a study of technical replicates of blood from a handful of donors. This clone was detected only once. Per germline, CDR1 SNHLY and CDR2 FYNNEI. The length of the CDR3 is 13 residues. Trimming removed 7 bases at V and 1 base at J, with 10 bases between. This table comes from immunoSEQ multiplex PCR, and its TCRdb copy is limited to in-frame clones, with some not included. The sample has 85,000 to 100,000 clones; more than 90% are singletons. Material: T cells isolated from PBMCs. This sequence was found in a human donor in good health. The chain combines TRBV2 with TRBJ1-1; D is unclear. The CDR3 DNA follows: TGTGCCAGCACGGTGCCGCCGAACACTGAAGCTTTCTTT. As protein: CASTVPPNTEAFF.